A single T cell receptor (beta chain) is shown here with its context. Only in-frame clones appear in the TCRdb table, and some are missing; sequencing was by immunoSEQ multiplex PCR. The repertoire holds some 200,000 clones, with roughly 84% as singletons. Trimming shortened V by 0 bases and J by 1 base, and 10 bases separated the two germline ends. The CDR3 totals 16 residues. Germline V gene lookup returns CDR1 SGDLS and CDR2 YYNGEE. This sample stems from a study of blood T cell repertoires in COVID-19. Sequencing was performed on peripheral blood. This receptor was taken from a woman aged 60 to 75 who had recovered from COVID-19. This chain connects TRBV9 to TRBJ2-2, with D possibly matching TRBD1 (5 bases). The CDR3 region has the DNA TGTGCCAGCAGCGTAGGGACAAAACAGAACACCGGGGAGCTGTTTTTT. It yields the protein CASSVGTKQNTGELFF.